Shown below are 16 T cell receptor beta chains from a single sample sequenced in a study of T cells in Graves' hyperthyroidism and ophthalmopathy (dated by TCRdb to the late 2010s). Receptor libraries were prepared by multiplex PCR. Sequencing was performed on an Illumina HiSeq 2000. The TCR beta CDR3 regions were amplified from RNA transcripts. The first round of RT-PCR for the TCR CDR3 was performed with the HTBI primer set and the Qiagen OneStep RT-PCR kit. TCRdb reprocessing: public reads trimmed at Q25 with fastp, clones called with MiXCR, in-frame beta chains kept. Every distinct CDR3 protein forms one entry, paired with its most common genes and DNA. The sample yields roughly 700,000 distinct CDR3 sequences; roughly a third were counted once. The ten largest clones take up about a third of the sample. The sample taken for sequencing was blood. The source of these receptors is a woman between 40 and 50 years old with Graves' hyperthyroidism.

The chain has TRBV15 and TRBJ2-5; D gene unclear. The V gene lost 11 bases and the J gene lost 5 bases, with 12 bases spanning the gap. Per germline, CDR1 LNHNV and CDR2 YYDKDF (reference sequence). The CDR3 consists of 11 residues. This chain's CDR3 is CAGSYMETQYF. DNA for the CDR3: TGTGCCGGCAGTTACATGGAGACCCAGTACTTC.

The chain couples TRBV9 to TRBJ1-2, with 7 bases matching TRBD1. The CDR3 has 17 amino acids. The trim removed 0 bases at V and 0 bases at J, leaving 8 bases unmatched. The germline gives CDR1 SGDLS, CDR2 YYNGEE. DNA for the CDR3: TGTGCCAGCAGCGTAGAGGGGACGGGACAGTCTAACTATGGCTACACCTTC. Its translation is CASSVEGTGQSNYGYTF. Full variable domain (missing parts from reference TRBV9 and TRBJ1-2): DSGVTQTPKHLITATGQRVTLRCSPRSGDLSVYWYQQSLDQGLQFLIQYYNGEERAKGNILERFSAQQFPDLHSELNLSSLELGDSALYFCASSVEGTGQSNYGYTFGSGTRLTVV.

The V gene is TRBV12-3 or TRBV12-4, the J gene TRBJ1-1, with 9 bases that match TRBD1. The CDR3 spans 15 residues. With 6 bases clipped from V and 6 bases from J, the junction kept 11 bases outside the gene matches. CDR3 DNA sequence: TGTGCCAGCAGGGGGACAGGGAGCGGAGGGGCTGAAGCTTTCTTT. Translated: CASRGTGSGGAEAFF.

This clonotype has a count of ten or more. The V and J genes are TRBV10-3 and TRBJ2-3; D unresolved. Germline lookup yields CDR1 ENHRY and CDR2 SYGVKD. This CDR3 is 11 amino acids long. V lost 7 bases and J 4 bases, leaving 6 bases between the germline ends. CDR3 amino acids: CAIKVADTQYF. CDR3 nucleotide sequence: TGTGCCATCAAGGTCGCAGATACGCAGTATTTT.

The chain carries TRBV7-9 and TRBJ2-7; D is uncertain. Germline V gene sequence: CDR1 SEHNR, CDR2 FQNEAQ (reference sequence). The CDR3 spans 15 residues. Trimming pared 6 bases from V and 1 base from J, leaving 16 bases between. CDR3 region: CASSLKYESSYEQYF. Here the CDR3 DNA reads TGTGCCAGCAGTTTAAAATACGAATCGTCCTACGAGCAGTACTTC. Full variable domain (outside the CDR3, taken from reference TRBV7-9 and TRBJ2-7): DTGVSQNPRHKITKRGQNVTFRCDPISEHNRLYWYRQTLGQGPEFLTYFQNEAQLEKSRLLSDRFSAERPKGSFSTLEIQRTEQGDSAMYLCASSLKYESSYEQYFGPGTRLTVT.

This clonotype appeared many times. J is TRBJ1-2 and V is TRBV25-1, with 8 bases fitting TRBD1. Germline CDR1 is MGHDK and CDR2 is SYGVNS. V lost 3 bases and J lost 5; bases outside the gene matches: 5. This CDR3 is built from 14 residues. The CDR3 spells CASSDPWTGYGYTF. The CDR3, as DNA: TGTGCCAGCAGTGACCCCTGGACAGGGTATGGCTACACCTTC.

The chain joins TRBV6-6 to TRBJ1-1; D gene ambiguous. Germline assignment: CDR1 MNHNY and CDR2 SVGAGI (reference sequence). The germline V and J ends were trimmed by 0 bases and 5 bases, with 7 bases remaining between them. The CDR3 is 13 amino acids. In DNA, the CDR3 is TGTGCCAGCAGTTACTCCGTGGGGACTGAAGCTTTCTTT. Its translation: CASSYSVGTEAFF.

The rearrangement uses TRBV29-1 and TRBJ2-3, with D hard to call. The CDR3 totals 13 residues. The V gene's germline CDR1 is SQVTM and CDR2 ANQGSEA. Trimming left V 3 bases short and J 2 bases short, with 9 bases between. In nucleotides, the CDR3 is TGCAGCGTTGAGAAGGATCTCACAGATACGCAGTATTTT. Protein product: CSVEKDLTDTQYF.

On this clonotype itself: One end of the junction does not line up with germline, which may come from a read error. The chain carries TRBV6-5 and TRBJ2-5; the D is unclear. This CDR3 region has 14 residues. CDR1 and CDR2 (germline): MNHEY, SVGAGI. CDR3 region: CASSPRAVQGTQYF. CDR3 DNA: TGTGCCAGCAGCCCAAGGGCCGTCCAAGGGACCCAGTACTTC.

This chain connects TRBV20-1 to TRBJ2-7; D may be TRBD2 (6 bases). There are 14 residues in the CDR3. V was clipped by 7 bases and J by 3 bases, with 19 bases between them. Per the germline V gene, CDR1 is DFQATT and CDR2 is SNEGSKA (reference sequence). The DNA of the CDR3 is TGCAGTGTTAAGGGAGGTACGGGGCTCTACGAGCAGTACTTC. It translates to CSVKGGTGLYEQYF.

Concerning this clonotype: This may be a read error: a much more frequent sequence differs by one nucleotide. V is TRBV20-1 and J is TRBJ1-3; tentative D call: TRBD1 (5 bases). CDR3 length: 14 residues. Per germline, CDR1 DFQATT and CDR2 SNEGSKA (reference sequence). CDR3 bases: TGCAGTGCTCTCCCCCAGGGATCTGGAAACACCCTATATTTT. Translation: CSALPQGSGNTLYF.

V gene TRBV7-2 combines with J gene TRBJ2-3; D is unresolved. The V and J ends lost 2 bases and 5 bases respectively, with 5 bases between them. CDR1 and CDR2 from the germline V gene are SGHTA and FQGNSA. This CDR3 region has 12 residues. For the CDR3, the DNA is TGTGCCAGCAGCTTAAGGATAGATACGCAGTATTTT. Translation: CASSLRIDTQYF.

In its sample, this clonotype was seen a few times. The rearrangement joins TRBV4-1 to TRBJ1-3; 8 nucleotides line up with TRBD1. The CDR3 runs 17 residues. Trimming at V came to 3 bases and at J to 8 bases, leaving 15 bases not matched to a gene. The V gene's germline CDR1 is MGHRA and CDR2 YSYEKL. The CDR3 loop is CASSHGQGGRNGDTIYF. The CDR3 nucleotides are TGCGCCAGCAGCCACGGACAGGGTGGCCGTAACGGAGACACCATATATTTT.

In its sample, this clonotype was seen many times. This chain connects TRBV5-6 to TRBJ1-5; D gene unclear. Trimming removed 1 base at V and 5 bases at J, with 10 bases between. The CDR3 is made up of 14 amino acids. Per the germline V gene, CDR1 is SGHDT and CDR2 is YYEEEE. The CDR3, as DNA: TGTGCCAGCAGCTTGATGGGGAAGTATCAGCCCCAGCATTTT. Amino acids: CASSLMGKYQPQHF.

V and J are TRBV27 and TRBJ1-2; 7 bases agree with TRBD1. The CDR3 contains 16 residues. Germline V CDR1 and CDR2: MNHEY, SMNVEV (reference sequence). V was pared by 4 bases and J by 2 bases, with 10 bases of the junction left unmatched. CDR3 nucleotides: TGTGCCAGCAGTTCCCTAGGACAGGAGAAAAACTATGGCTACACCTTC. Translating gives CASSSLGQEKNYGYTF.

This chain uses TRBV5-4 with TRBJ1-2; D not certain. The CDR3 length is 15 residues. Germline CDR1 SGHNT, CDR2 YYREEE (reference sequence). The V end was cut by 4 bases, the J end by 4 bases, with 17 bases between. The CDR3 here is CASSMGPEQSYGYTF. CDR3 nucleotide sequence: TGTGCCAGCAGCATGGGCCCTGAACAGTCCTATGGCTACACCTTC.